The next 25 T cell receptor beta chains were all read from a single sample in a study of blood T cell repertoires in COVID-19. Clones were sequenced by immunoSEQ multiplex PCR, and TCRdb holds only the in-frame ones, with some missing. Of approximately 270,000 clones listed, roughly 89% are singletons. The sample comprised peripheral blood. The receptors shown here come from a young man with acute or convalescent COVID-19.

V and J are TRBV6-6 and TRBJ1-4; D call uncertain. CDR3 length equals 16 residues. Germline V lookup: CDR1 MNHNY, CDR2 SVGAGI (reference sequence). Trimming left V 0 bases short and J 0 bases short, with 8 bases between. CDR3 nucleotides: TGTGCCAGCAGTTACTCGAGCATTGCAACTAATGAAAAACTGTTTTTT. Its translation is CASSYSSIATNEKLFF.

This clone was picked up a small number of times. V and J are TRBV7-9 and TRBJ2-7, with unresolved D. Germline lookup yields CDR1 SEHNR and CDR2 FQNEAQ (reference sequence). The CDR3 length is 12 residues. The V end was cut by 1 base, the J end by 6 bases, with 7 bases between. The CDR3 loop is CASSLDFREQYF. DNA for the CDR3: TGTGCCAGCAGCTTAGATTTCCGCGAGCAGTACTTC.

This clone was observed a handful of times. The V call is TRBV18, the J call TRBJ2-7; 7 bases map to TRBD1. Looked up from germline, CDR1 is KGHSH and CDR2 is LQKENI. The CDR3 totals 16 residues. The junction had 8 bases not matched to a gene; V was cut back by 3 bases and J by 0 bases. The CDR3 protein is CASSPGTAKSSYEQYF. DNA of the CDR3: TGTGCCAGCTCACCTGGGACAGCCAAGAGCTCCTACGAGCAGTACTTC. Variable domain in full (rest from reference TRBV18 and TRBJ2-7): NAGVMQNPRHLVRRRGQEARLRCSPMKGHSHVYWYRQLPEEGLKFMVYLQKENIIDESGMPKERFSAEFPKEGPSILRIQQVVRGDSAAYFCASSPGTAKSSYEQYFGPGTRLTVT.

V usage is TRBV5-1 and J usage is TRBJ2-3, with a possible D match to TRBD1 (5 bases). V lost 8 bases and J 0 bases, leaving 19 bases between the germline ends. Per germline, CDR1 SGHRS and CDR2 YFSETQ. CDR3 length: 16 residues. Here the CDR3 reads CASLRSGASSTDTQYF. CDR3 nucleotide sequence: TGCGCCAGTCTGAGGTCTGGGGCCTCTAGCACAGATACGCAGTATTTT.

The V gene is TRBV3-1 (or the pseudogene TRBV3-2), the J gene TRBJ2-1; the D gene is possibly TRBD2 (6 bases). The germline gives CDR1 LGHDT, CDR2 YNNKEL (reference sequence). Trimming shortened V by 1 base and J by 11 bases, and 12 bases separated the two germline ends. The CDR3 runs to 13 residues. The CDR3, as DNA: TGTGCCAGCAGCCAAGGGTCTACTAGCAAGCAGTTCTTC. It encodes CASSQGSTSKQFF.

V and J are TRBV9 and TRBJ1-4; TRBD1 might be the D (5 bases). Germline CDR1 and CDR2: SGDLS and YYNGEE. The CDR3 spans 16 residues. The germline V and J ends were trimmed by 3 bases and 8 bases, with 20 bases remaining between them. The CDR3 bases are TGTGCCAGCAGCGCTCCCTTGGGGCGGTCGACGGAAAAACTGTTTTTT. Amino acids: CASSAPLGRSTEKLFF.

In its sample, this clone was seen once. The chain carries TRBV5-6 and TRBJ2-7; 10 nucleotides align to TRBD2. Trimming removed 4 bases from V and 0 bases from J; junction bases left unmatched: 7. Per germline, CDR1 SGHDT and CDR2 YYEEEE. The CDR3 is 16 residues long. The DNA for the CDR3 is TGTGCCAGCAGCGAATGGACTAGCGGAAACTCCTACGAGCAGTACTTC. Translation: CASSEWTSGNSYEQYF.

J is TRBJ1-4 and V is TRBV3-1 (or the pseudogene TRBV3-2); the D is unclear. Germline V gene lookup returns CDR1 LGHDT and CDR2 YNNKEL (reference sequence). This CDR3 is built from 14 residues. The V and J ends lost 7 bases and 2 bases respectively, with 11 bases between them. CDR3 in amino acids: CASTARATNEKLFF. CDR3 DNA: TGTGCCAGCACCGCGAGGGCGACTAATGAAAAACTGTTTTTT.

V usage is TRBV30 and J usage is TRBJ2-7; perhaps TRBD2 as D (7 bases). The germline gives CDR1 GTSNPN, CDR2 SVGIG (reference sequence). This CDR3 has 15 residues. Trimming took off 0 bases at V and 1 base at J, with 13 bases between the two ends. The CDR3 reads CAWSVGGGISYEQYF. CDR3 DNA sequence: TGTGCCTGGAGTGTAGGGGGGGGGATATCCTACGAGCAGTACTTC.

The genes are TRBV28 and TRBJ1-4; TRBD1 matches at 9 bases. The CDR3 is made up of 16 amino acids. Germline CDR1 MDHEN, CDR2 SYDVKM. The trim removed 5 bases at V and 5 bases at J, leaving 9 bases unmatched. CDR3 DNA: TGTGCCAGCAGTCGAGGGACAGGGATAGAAAATGAAAAACTGTTTTTT. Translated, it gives CASSRGTGIENEKLFF.

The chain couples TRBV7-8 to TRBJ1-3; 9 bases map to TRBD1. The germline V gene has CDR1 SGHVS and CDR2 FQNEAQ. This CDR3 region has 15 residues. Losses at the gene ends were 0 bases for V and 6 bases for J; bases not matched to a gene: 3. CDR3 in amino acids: CASSLAGQGTNTIYF. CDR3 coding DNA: TGTGCCAGCAGCTTAGCGGGACAGGGAACAAACACCATATATTTT.

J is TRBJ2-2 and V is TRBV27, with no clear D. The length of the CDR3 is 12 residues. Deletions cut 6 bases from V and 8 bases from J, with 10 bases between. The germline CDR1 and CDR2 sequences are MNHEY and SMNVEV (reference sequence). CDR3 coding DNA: TGTGCCAGCAGACAGTATTTAGGGGAGCTGTTTTTT. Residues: CASRQYLGELFF.

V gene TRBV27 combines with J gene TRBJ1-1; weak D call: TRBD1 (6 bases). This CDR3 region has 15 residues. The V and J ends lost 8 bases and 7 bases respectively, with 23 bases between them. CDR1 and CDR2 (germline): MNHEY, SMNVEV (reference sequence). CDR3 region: CASGRRQVGLSEAFF. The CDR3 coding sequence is TGTGCCAGCGGACGACGACAGGTAGGGTTGAGTGAAGCTTTCTTT.

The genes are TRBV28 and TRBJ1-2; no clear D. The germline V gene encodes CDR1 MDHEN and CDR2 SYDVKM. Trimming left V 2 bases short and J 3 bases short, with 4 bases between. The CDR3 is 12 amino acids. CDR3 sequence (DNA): TGTGCCAGCAGTTTAGAGGACTATGGCTACACCTTC. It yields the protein CASSLEDYGYTF.

The CDR3 DNA reads TGTGCCATTTCGACATCTTCCCGGGGCTACACCTTC. It specifies CAISTSSRGYTF. J is TRBJ1-2 and V is TRBV28; D not certain. Germline loops: CDR1 MDHEN, CDR2 SYDVKM. The CDR3 is made up of 12 amino acids. The V end was cut by 10 bases, the J end by 8 bases, with 17 bases between.

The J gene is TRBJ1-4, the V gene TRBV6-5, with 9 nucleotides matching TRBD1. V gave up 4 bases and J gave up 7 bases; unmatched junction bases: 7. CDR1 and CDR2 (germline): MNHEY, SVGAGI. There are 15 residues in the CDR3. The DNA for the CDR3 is TGTGCCAGCAGTTGTACCGGGACAGGGTGTGAAAAACTGTTTTTT. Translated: CASSCTGTGCEKLFF.

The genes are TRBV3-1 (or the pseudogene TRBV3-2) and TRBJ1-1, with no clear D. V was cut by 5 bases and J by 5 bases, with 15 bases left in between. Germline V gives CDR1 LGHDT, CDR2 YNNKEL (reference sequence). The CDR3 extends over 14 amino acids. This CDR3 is CASSGGLSGTEAFF. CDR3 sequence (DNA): TGTGCCAGCAGCGGAGGACTGAGTGGGACTGAAGCTTTCTTT.

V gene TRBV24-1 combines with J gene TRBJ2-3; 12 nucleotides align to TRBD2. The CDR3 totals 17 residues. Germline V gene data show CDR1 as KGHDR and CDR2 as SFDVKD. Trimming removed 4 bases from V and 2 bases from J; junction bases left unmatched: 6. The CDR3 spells CATSDRTSGDLTDTQYF. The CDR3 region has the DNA TGTGCCACCAGTGACCGGACTAGCGGGGATCTCACAGATACGCAGTATTTT.

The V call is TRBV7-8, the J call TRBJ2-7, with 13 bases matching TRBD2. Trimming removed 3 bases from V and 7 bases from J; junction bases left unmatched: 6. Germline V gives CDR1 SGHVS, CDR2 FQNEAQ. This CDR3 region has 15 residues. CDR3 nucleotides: TGTGCCAGCAGCTTTACTAGCGGGGGGGCCTCTGAGCAGTACTTC. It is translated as CASSFTSGGASEQYF.

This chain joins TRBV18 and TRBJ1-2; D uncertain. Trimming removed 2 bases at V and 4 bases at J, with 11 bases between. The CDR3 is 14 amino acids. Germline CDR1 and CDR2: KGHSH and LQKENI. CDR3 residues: CASSPGSAGYGYTF. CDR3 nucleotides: TGTGCCAGCTCACCAGGGAGCGCGGGCTATGGCTACACCTTC.

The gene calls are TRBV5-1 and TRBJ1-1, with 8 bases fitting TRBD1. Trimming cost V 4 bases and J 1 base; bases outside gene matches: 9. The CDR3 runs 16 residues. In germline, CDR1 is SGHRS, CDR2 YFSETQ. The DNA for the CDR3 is TGCGCCAGCAGCAAGGGCAGGGGGCGTTGGAACACTGAAGCTTTCTTT. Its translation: CASSKGRGRWNTEAFF.

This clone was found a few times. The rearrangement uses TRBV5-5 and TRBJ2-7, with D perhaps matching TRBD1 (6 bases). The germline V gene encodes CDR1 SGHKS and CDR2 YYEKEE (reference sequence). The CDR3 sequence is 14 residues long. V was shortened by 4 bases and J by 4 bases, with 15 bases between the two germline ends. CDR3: CASSRLRQVYEQYF. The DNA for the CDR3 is TGTGCCAGCAGCCGCCTAAGACAGGTTTACGAGCAGTACTTC.

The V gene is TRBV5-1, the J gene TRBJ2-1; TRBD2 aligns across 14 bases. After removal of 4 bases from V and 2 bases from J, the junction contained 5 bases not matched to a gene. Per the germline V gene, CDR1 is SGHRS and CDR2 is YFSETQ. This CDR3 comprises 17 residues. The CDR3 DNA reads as TGCGCCAGCAGCACACGACTAGCGGGGGGGACCTACAATGAGCAGTTCTTC. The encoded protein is CASSTRLAGGTYNEQFF.

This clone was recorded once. The CDR3 DNA reads TGTGCCAGCAGGTTAGGGGGGTATCAAGTCTACGAGCAGTACTTC. Amino acid sequence: CASRLGGYQVYEQYF. This chain uses TRBV27 with TRBJ2-7; D tentatively reads TRBD1 or TRBD2 (6 bases each). The germline gives CDR1 MNHEY, CDR2 SMNVEV (reference sequence). V lost 6 bases and J lost 3, with 18 bases in between. The CDR3 is 15 residues long.

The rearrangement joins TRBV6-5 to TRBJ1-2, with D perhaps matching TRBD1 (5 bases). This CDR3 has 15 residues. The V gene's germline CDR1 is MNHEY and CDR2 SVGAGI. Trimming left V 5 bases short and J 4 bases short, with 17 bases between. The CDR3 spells CASSRVRGKGYGYTF. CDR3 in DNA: TGTGCCAGCAGTCGTGTAAGGGGTAAAGGCTATGGCTACACCTTC.